This T cell receptor beta chain emerged from a study of blood T cell repertoires in COVID-19. About the research overall: From T cells, B-cell-depleted T cells, or PBMCs came the material, which was cDNA or gDNA.

Enrolled through a virtual design, the participants were between about 18 and 100 years of age and came from approximately 25 US areas. Germline CDR1 SGHVS, CDR2 FQNEAQ. Trimming cost V 1 base and J 0 bases, with 7 bases left between them. The CDR3 consists of 15 residues. As originally analysed: Amplifying reference gene primers gave estimates of nucleated cell counts. Sequenced by immunoSEQ multiplex PCR; TCRdb stores in-frame clones only, minus some. Clone size and the V and J calls come from that table; the DNA yielded D and trimming. This sample has fewer than 350,000 clones, with 85% to 90% found just once.

The chain employs TRBV7-8 and TRBJ1-5, with D perhaps matching TRBD1 (6 bases). The TCR comes from a woman between 18 and 29 years old with acute COVID-19. Sequencing was performed on PBMCs or T cells enriched from blood (not recorded which). CDR3 nucleotide sequence: TGTGCCAGCAGCTTAGGGGACACTAGCAATCAGCCCCAGCATTTT. Translation: CASSLGDTSNQPQHF.